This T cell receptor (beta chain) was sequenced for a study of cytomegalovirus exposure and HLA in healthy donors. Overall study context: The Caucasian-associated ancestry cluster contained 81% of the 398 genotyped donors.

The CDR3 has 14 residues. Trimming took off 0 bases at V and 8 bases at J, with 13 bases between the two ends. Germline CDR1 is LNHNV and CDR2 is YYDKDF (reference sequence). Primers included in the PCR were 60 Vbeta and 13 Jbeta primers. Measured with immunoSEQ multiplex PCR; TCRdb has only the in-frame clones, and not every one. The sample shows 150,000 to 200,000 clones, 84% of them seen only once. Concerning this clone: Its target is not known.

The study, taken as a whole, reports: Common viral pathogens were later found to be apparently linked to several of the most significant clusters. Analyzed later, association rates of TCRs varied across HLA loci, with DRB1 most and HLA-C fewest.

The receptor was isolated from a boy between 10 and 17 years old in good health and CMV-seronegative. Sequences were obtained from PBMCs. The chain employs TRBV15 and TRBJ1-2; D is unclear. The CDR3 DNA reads TGTGCCACCAGCAGAGATGTCTCTTTCCGGGGCTACACCTTC. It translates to CATSRDVSFRGYTF.